This T cell receptor (beta chain) came from a study of cytomegalovirus exposure and HLA in healthy donors. In germline, CDR1 is SEHNR, CDR2 FQNEAQ (reference sequence). CDR3 size: 15 residues. The J segment lost 2 bases and the V segment lost 5 bases, leaving 7 bases of the junction unmatched. This clone was seen many times. Antigen unknown. The PCR had 60 Vbeta and 13 Jbeta primers. Here immunoSEQ multiplex PCR was the method, and the copy in TCRdb shows in-frame clones only, minus some. The profile shows 150,000 to 200,000 clones, about 77% of them singletons. Overall study results and limits: Among the most significant clusters, several appeared linked to common viral pathogens in a later analysis. For most subjects, TCR beta sequences were reported to predict HLA-A and HLA-B alleles with accuracy. At a 0.05 false discovery rate, a later analysis found some 18,000 TCR beta sequences to be associated with HLA alleles. CMV serostatus alone was available as immune exposure information.

The receptor was isolated from a woman aged 25 to 39 in good health and CMV-seropositive. The sequenced sample was PBMCs. The gene calls are TRBV7-9 and TRBJ2-3; 7 bases agree with TRBD2. The CDR3 sequence is CASSRQAGITDTQYF. The CDR3 region has the DNA TGTGCCAGCAGCCGACAAGCGGGGATCACAGATACGCAGTATTTT.